The text below deals with one T cell receptor beta chain. The antigen is unknown. Time point of the sample: pre-sensitization, week 0. Specified treatment: therapeutic diphenylcyclopropenone sensitization with weekly scalp DPC. Non-pregnant alopecia patients aged 18 to 70, suitable for DPC therapy. The sample belongs to a study of human T cells and chemical hapten exposure. Study at large: Minor pooled library volume differences mainly drove per-sample TCR yield variation.

CDR3 size: 14 residues. Germline V CDR1 and CDR2: SGHTA, FQGNSA. V lost 8 bases to trimming and J lost 0 bases, with 13 bases between them. Individual cDNA molecules received unique molecular identifiers in the library. Each CDR3 protein is one row after TCRdb ran MiXCR on the RACE reads. The sample yields more than 80,000 distinct CDR3 sequences, roughly 12% seen once. General study findings and limits: DPC sensitization left the count of TCRs above 1 in 1000 unchanged.

The receptor's source is a woman in her fifties or sixties with alopecia areata. Some clones in this sample may be carry-over from other donors' samples. The chain is built from TRBV7-2 and TRBJ2-5; D call uncertain. The material was whole blood, obtained in connection with sensitization to the hapten diphenylcyclopropenone (DPC). The CDR3 loop reads CASVQAMYQETQYF. The CDR3 DNA reads as TGTGCCAGCGTCCAGGCTATGTACCAAGAGACCCAGTACTTC. The entire variable domain, with the rest obtained from reference TRBV7-2 and TRBJ2-5, is as follows: GAGVSQSPSNKVTEKGKDVELRCDPISGHTALYWYRQSLGQGLEFLIYFQGNSAPDKSGLPSDRFSAERTGGSVSTLTIQRTQQEDSAVYLCASVQAMYQETQYFGPGTRLLVL.